The next 8 T cell receptor beta chains were all read from a single sample in a study of cytomegalovirus exposure and HLA in healthy donors. This PCR relied on a set of 60 Vbeta primers and 13 Jbeta primers. The repertoire was sequenced with immunoSEQ multiplex PCR; TCRdb's copy has only in-frame clones and lacks some. The sample shows 150,000 to 180,000 clones, roughly 70% of them seen only once. Sequenced: PBMCs. The receptors here all came from a man between 25 and 39 years old in good health and CMV-seronegative.

The chain combines TRBV6-1 with TRBJ2-4, with a tentative D call TRBD2 (5 bases). The CDR3 is 15 amino acids. The V end lost 2 bases, the J end lost 5 bases, and 13 bases lay between the germline ends. Germline CDR1 and CDR2: MNHNS and SASEGT. Here the CDR3 DNA reads TGTGCCAGCAGTGAAAATTCCGGGGTGGAAAACATTCAGTACTTC. This sequence encodes CASSENSGVENIQYF.

The gene calls are TRBV10-3 and TRBJ2-1; a possible D gene is TRBD2 (5 bases). The V and J ends lost 3 bases and 7 bases respectively, with 16 bases between them. The CDR3 covers 15 residues. Germline V gives CDR1 ENHRY, CDR2 SYGVKD. The CDR3, as DNA: TGTGCCATCAGTGATGGTGATAGCTCGGGGAATGAGCAGTTCTTC. It is translated as CAISDGDSSGNEQFF.

The gene calls are TRBV6-6 and TRBJ2-7; the D gene is possibly TRBD1 (6 bases). CDR3 length: 11 residues. V gave up 9 bases and J gave up 3 bases, with 9 bases separating them. CDR1 MNHNY and CDR2 SVGAGI come from the germline V gene (reference sequence). DNA of the CDR3: TGTGCCAGTCAGGGGAACTACGAGCAGTACTTC. Its translation is CASQGNYEQYF.

The V call is TRBV13, the J call TRBJ1-1; D is undetermined. CDR3 size: 14 residues. V shed 5 bases and J shed 0 bases, with 10 bases lying between them. Germline V gene data show CDR1 as PRHDT and CDR2 as FYEKMQ (reference sequence). This chain's CDR3 is CASSPRVLNTEAFF. The DNA of the CDR3 is TGTGCCAGCAGCCCCCGGGTCCTGAACACTGAAGCTTTCTTT. The full variable domain, rest sourced from reference TRBV13 and TRBJ1-1, is AAGVIQSPRHLIKEKRETATLKCYPIPRHDTVYWYQQGPGQDPQFLISFYEKMQSDKGSIPDRFSAQQFSDYHSELNMSSLELGDSALYFCASSPRVLNTEAFFGQGTRLTVV.

Concerning this clone: Being one base from a much bigger clone, this may be a read error. The V call is TRBV6-5, the J call TRBJ2-1; possibly TRBD1 for D (6 bases). V lost 2 bases to trimming and J lost 7 bases, with 6 bases between them. CDR3 length equals 12 residues. CDR1 is MNHEY and CDR2 is SVGAGI in the germline V gene. Here the CDR3 reads CASSYQGNEQFF. The CDR3 region has the DNA TGTGCCAGCAGTTACCAGGGGAATGAGCAGTTCTTC.

This chain links TRBV18 with TRBJ1-1; 12 bases fit TRBD1. J lost 5 bases, V lost 2 bases, and 6 bases had no gene match. CDR1 and CDR2 from the germline V gene are KGHSH and LQKENI. The CDR3 loop spans 16 amino acids. The DNA of the CDR3 is TGTGCCAGCTCACCAGGGACAGGGGGCCAGGTTACTGAAGCTTTCTTT. It translates to CASSPGTGGQVTEAFF.

The chain is built from TRBV14 and TRBJ2-2, with a possible D match to TRBD2 (5 bases). Germline loops: CDR1 SGHDN, CDR2 FVKESK. The CDR3 runs to 15 residues. Trimming took 1 base from V and 5 from J, leaving 11 bases between them. In nucleotides, the CDR3 is TGTGCCAGCAGCCAAGCGGCAGCGGAAACCGGGGAGCTGTTTTTT. It translates to CASSQAAAETGELFF. The full variable domain, with the rest looked up from reference TRBV14 and TRBJ2-2, is EAGVTQFPSHSVIEKGQTVTLRCDPISGHDNLYWYRRVMGKEIKFLLHFVKESKQDESGMPNNRFLAERTGGTYSTLKVQPAELEDSGVYFCASSQAAAETGELFFGEGSRLTVL.

This clone was counted once. The chain carries TRBV9 and TRBJ2-3; no reliable D call. Germline CDR1 and CDR2: SGDLS and YYNGEE. The CDR3 extends over 15 amino acids. V was trimmed by 0 bases and J by 4 bases, leaving 12 bases between them. CDR3 residues: CASSVVAVSPDTQYF. The DNA of the CDR3 is TGTGCCAGCAGCGTAGTGGCCGTGTCTCCAGATACGCAGTATTTT.